The 19 T cell receptor beta chains listed next were all sequenced from one sample in a study of blood T cell repertoires in COVID-19. Some clones are missing from TCRdb's copy, which holds only in-frame ones; the method was immunoSEQ multiplex PCR. This sample has about 380,000 clones, with roughly 91% found just once. The sequencing sample was made of PBMCs or T cells enriched from blood (not recorded which). These receptors came from a woman aged 18-29 years who had recovered from COVID-19.

The genes are TRBV24-1 and TRBJ2-1; TRBD1 is a possible D gene (5 bases). Trimming removed 0 bases at V and 1 base at J, with 9 bases between. This CDR3 comprises 16 residues. Germline V gene data show CDR1 as KGHDR and CDR2 as SFDVKD. The CDR3: CATSDLDKGSYNEQFF. In DNA, the CDR3 is TGTGCCACCAGTGATTTGGACAAGGGGTCCTACAATGAGCAGTTCTTC.

J is TRBJ2-1 and V is TRBV4-1, with D possibly being TRBD2 (6 bases). The CDR3 length is 17 residues. The V end lost 4 bases, the J end lost 2 bases, and 18 bases lay between the germline ends. Germline V gives CDR1 MGHRA, CDR2 YSYEKL. CDR3 DNA: TGCGCCAGCAGCCTGTTGACGGGGGTGACTCCCTACAATGAGCAGTTCTTC. Translation: CASSLLTGVTPYNEQFF.

The genes are TRBV4-3 and TRBJ2-1; 13 nucleotides align to TRBD2. Germline V gene sequence: CDR1 LGHNA, CDR2 YSLEER. J was trimmed by 7 bases and V by 0 bases; bases with no gene match: 3. This CDR3 is built from 16 residues. The DNA of the CDR3 is TGCGCCAGCAGCCAAGATGGACTAGCGGGGGTTAATGAGCAGTTCTTC. Translation: CASSQDGLAGVNEQFF.

The chain couples TRBV2 to TRBJ1-5; 8 nucleotides line up with TRBD1. Germline V CDR1 and CDR2: SNHLY, FYNNEI. V lost 5 bases and J lost 1; bases outside the gene matches: 4. CDR3 length: 15 residues. The CDR3 region is CASSSRQGSNQPQHF. In nucleotides, the CDR3 is TGTGCCAGCAGTAGTCGACAGGGGAGCAATCAGCCCCAGCATTTT.

V is TRBV10-3 and J is TRBJ2-1; 11 bases agree with TRBD2. The CDR3 has 16 amino acids. V trimming: 4 bases; J trimming: 0 bases; junction bases outside the gene matches: 2. The germline gives CDR1 ENHRY, CDR2 SYGVKD. The DNA for the CDR3 is TGTGCCATCAGTGGACTAGCGGGGAGCTCCTACAATGAGCAGTTCTTC. It is translated as CAISGLAGSSYNEQFF.

The chain has TRBV5-1 and TRBJ1-2; 8 positions match TRBD1. Germline V lookup: CDR1 SGHRS, CDR2 YFSETQ. The CDR3 sequence is 15 residues long. Losses at the gene ends were 6 bases for V and 2 bases for J; bases not matched to a gene: 9. The CDR3 DNA sequence: TGCGCCAGCACCTCCAAGACAGGGGCGAACTATGGCTACACCTTC. This sequence encodes CASTSKTGANYGYTF.

This clone was counted many times. The gene calls are TRBV29-1 and TRBJ1-1; D is unresolved. Trimming removed 0 bases at V and 5 bases at J, with 7 bases between. CDR1 and CDR2 from the germline V gene are SQVTM and ANQGSEA. The length of the CDR3 is 12 residues. The CDR3 DNA follows: TGCAGCGTTGAAGATCCGACAACTGAAGCTTTCTTT. This codes for CSVEDPTTEAFF.

This chain joins TRBV5-1 and TRBJ2-3; 12 positions match TRBD1. The V gene's germline CDR1 is SGHRS and CDR2 YFSETQ. V was clipped by 3 bases and J by 0 bases; unmatched bases: 5. The CDR3 length is 17 residues. DNA for the CDR3: TGCGCCAGCAGCTCCGGGACAGGGGGCTCTAGCACAGATACGCAGTATTTT. Its protein is CASSSGTGGSSTDTQYF.

The chain uses TRBV4-1 and TRBJ1-2, with 7 bases lining up with TRBD1. The CDR3 is 15 residues long. The V segment lost 0 bases and the J segment 3 bases; nucleotides outside the gene matches: 4. The V gene's germline CDR1 is MGHRA and CDR2 YSYEKL. The CDR3 loop is CASSQEPGQDYGYTF. CDR3 bases: TGCGCCAGCAGCCAAGAACCCGGACAGGACTATGGCTACACCTTC.

This clone was seen a few times. This sequence joins TRBV2 and TRBJ2-3; TRBD2 matches at 7 bases. Losses at the gene ends were 4 bases for V and 3 bases for J; bases not matched to a gene: 10. The CDR3 is 16 amino acids. Germline V gene lookup returns CDR1 SNHLY and CDR2 FYNNEI. CDR3 in amino acids: CASSVTGLERTDTQYF. DNA for the CDR3: TGTGCCAGCAGTGTCACAGGACTAGAGAGAACAGATACGCAGTATTTT. Using reference TRBV2 and TRBJ2-3 for the parts outside the CDR3, the full variable domain is EPEVTQTPSHQVTQMGQEVILRCVPISNHLYFYWYRQILGQKVEFLVSFYNNEISEKSEIFDDQFSVERPDGSNFTLKIRSTKLEDSAMYFCASSVTGLERTDTQYFGPGTRLTVL.

The CDR3 DNA reads TGTGCCAGGGAGGCTTTTGAAACTGGAGGTGAAGCTTTCTTT. Amino acids: CAREAFETGGEAFF. The chain couples TRBV2 to TRBJ1-1; D unresolved. The V end lost 9 bases, the J end lost 7 bases, and 21 bases lay between the germline ends. The V gene's germline CDR1 is SNHLY and CDR2 FYNNEI. The CDR3 has 14 residues.

The gene calls are TRBV9 and TRBJ1-2; TRBD1 matches 7 bases. V shed 4 bases, J shed 14 bases, and the junction held 14 bases outside the gene matches. Germline CDR1 is SGDLS and CDR2 is YYNGEE. This CDR3 is built from 13 residues. This CDR3 reads CASSYGTALSFTF. CDR3 nucleotides: TGTGCCAGCAGCTACGGGACAGCTCTCTCCTTTACCTTC.

This CDR3 reads CATSREPGLNTEAFF. CDR3 DNA sequence: TGTGCCACCAGCAGAGAACCAGGGCTGAACACTGAAGCTTTCTTT. V gene TRBV15 combines with J gene TRBJ1-1; a weak D match, TRBD1 (5 bases). Germline assignment: CDR1 LNHNV and CDR2 YYDKDF (reference sequence). Trimming cost V 0 bases and J 0 bases, with 8 bases left between them. CDR3 size: 15 residues.

The chain uses TRBV19 and TRBJ1-1; 9 positions match TRBD1. Germline trimming cut 4 bases from V and 2 bases from J; bases unmatched to any gene: 2. CDR3 length: 14 residues. CDR1 is LNHDA and CDR2 is SQIVND in the germline V gene (reference sequence). This CDR3 reads CASSRTGDNTEAFF. The CDR3 region has the DNA TGTGCCAGTAGTAGGACAGGGGATAACACTGAAGCTTTCTTT.

The chain uses TRBV19 and TRBJ1-1; D gene unclear. V lost 6 bases and J 5 bases, leaving 13 bases between the germline ends. The CDR3 is made up of 13 amino acids. Germline assignment: CDR1 LNHDA and CDR2 SQIVND (reference sequence). CDR3 region: CASRPEQWTEAFF. The CDR3 bases are TGTGCCAGTAGACCCGAACAGTGGACTGAAGCTTTCTTT.

The V and J genes are TRBV2 and TRBJ1-1; 7 nucleotides agree with TRBD1. The ends lost 7 bases at V and 6 bases at J; junction bases unmatched: 8. The CDR3 contains 13 residues. The germline CDR1 and CDR2 sequences are SNHLY and FYNNEI. The CDR3 bases are TGTGCCAGCACCGCTGACAGGGCGGCTGAAGCTTTCTTT. Translated: CASTADRAAEAFF.

This clone was detected only once. The rearrangement links TRBV5-1 to TRBJ2-3; 8 bases align to TRBD2. Trimming took 0 bases from V and 4 from J; bases not matched to a gene: 7. This CDR3 contains 16 residues. The germline V gene encodes CDR1 SGHRS and CDR2 YFSETQ. CDR3 in DNA: TGCGCCAGCAGCTTGGCCGGGGGGGCGCAGGCAGATACGCAGTATTTT. Protein: CASSLAGGAQADTQYF.

The rearrangement links TRBV30 to TRBJ1-5, with TRBD1 as a possible D gene (6 bases). Trimming took 0 bases from V and 2 from J, leaving 11 bases between them. Germline V lookup: CDR1 GTSNPN, CDR2 SVGIG (reference sequence). This CDR3 has 15 residues. CDR3 sequence (DNA): TGTGCCTGGAGTGTACTACAGGGCGGCAATCAGCCCCAGCATTTT. Amino acids: CAWSVLQGGNQPQHF. Supplemented by reference TRBV30 and TRBJ1-5, the full variable domain reads SQTIHQWPATLVQPVGSPLSLECTVEGTSNPNLYWYRQAAGRGLQLLFYSVGIGQISSEVPQNLSASRPQDRQFILSSKKLLLSDSGFYLCAWSVLQGGNQPQHFGDGTRLSIL.

The CDR3 nucleotides read TGTGCCAGCAGCGTAGCTTCGGTCGGGGTGGGTATGGGAGATACGCAGTATTTT. Amino acids: CASSVASVGVGMGDTQYF. This chain joins TRBV9 and TRBJ2-3; D might be TRBD2 (5 bases). Between the trimmed V and J ends, which lost 0 bases and 5 bases, there was a span of 22 bases. The CDR3 runs to 18 residues. Germline lookup yields CDR1 SGDLS and CDR2 YYNGEE.